The present T cell receptor (beta chain) was sequenced within a study of control samples from healthy donors and cancer patients. Measured with immunoSEQ multiplex PCR; TCRdb has only the in-frame clones, and not every one. The sample consists of 100,000 to 120,000 clones, roughly 85% of them appearing once. The V and J ends lost 3 bases and 5 bases, in that order; junction bases with no gene match: 8. The CDR3 runs to 16 residues. Germline V CDR1 and CDR2: SGHAT, FQNNGV. What was sequenced was blood. This TCR derives from a woman in her 50s in good health. This chain connects TRBV11-2 to TRBJ2-2, with 8 bases that match TRBD2. The CDR3: CASSFPGGRGTGELFF. The DNA of the CDR3 is TGTGCCAGCAGCTTTCCGGGAGGGCGGGGTACCGGGGAGCTGTTTTTT.